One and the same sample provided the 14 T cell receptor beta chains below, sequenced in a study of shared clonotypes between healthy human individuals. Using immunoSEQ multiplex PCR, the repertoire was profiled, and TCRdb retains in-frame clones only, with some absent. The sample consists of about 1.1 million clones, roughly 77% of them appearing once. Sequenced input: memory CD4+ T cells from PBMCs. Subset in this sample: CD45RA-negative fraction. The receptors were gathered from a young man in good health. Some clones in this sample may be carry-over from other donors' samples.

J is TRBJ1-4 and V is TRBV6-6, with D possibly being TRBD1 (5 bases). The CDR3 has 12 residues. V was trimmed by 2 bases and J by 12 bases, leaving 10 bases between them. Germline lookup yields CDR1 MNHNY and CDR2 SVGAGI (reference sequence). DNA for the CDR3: TGTGCCAGCAGTTACCGCAGGGATGAACTGTTTTTT. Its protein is CASSYRRDELFF.

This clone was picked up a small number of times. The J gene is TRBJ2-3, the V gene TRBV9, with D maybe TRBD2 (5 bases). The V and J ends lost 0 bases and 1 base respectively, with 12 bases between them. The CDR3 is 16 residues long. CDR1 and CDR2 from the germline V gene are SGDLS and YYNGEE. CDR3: CASSVDPRAGTDTQYF. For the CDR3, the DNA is TGTGCCAGCAGCGTAGACCCGCGGGCGGGCACAGATACGCAGTATTTT.

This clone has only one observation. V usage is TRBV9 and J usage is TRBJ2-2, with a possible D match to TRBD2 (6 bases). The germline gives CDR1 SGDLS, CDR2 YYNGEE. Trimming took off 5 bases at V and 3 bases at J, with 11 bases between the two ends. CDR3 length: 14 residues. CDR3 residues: CASSTEGHTGELFF. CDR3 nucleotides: TGTGCCAGCAGTACGGAGGGCCACACCGGGGAGCTGTTTTTT.

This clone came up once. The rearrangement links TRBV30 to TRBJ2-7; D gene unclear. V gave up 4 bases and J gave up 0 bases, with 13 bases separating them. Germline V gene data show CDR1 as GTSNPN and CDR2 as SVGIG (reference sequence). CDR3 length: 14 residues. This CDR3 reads CAWTNRLDSYEQYF. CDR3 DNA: TGTGCCTGGACCAATAGGCTGGACTCCTACGAGCAGTACTTC. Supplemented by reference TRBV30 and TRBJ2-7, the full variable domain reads SQTIHQWPATLVQPVGSPLSLECTVEGTSNPNLYWYRQAAGRGLQLLFYSVGIGQISSEVPQNLSASRPQDRQFILSSKKLLLSDSGFYLCAWTNRLDSYEQYFGPGTRLTVT.

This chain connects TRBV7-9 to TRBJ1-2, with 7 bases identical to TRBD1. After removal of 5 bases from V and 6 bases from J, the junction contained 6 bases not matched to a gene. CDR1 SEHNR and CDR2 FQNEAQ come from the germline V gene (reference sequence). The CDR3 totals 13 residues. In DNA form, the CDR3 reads TGTGCCAGCAGCCTAGGGACAGTGGATGGCTACACCTTC. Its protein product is CASSLGTVDGYTF. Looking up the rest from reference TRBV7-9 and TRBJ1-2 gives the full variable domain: DTGVSQNPRHKITKRGQNVTFRCDPISEHNRLYWYRQTLGQGPEFLTYFQNEAQLEKSRLLSDRFSAERPKGSFSTLEIQRTEQGDSAMYLCASSLGTVDGYTFGSGTRLTVV.

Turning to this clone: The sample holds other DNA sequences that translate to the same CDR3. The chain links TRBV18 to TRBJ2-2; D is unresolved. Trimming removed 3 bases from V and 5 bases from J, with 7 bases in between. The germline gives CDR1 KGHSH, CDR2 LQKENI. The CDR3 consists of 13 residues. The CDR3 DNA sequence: TGTGCCAGCTCACCTCTGGGGACCGGGGAGCTGTTTTTT. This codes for CASSPLGTGELFF.

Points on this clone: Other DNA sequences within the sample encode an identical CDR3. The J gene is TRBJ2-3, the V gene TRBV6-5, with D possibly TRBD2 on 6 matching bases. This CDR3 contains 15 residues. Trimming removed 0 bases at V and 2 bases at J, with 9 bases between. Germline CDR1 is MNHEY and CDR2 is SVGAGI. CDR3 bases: TGTGCCAGCAGTTACTCGGGGGGAAACACAGATACGCAGTATTTT. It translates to CASSYSGGNTDTQYF.

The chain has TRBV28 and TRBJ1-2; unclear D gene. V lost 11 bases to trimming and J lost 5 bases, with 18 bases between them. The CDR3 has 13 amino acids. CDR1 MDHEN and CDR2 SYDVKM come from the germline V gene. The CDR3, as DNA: TGTGCCGCTAGCCCAGGAATGCTATATGGCTACACCTTC. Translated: CAASPGMLYGYTF.

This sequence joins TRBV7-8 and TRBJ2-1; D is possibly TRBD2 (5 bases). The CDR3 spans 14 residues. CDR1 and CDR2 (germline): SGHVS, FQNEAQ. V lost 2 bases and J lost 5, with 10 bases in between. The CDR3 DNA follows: TGTGCCAGCAGCTTAACCGGGAATAACAATGAGCAGTTCTTC. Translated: CASSLTGNNNEQFF.

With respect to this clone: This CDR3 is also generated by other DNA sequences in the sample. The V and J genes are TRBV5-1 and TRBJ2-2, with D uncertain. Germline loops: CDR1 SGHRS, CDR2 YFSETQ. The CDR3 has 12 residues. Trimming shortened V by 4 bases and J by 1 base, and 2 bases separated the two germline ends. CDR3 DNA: TGCGCCAGCAGCCTGAACACCGGGGAGCTGTTTTTT. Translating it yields CASSLNTGELFF.

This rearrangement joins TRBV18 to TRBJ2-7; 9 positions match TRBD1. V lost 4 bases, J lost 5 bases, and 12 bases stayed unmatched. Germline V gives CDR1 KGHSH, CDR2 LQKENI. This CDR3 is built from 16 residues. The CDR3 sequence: CASSQTQGQGFNEQYF. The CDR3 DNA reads TGTGCCAGCTCACAGACCCAGGGACAGGGATTCAACGAGCAGTACTTC.

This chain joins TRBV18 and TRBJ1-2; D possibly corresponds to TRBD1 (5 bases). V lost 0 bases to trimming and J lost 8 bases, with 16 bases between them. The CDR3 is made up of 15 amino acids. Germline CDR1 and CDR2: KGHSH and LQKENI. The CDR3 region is CASSPPGNRNLGYTF. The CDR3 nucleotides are TGTGCCAGCTCACCACCGGGGAACAGGAATTTGGGCTACACCTTC. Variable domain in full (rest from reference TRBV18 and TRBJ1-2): NAGVMQNPRHLVRRRGQEARLRCSPMKGHSHVYWYRQLPEEGLKFMVYLQKENIIDESGMPKERFSAEFPKEGPSILRIQQVVRGDSAAYFCASSPPGNRNLGYTFGSGTRLTVV.

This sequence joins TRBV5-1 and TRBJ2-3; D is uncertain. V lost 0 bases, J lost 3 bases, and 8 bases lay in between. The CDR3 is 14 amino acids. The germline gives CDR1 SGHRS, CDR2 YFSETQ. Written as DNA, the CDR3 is TGCGCCAGCAGCTTGGGGCAGAGGACAGATACGCAGTATTTT. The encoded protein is CASSLGQRTDTQYF.

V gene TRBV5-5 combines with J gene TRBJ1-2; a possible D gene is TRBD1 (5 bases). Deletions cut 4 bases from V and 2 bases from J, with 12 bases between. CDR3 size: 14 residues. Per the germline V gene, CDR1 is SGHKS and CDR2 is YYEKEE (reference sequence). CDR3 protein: CASSASTGNYGYTF. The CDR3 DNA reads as TGTGCCAGCAGCGCCTCCACAGGAAACTATGGCTACACCTTC.